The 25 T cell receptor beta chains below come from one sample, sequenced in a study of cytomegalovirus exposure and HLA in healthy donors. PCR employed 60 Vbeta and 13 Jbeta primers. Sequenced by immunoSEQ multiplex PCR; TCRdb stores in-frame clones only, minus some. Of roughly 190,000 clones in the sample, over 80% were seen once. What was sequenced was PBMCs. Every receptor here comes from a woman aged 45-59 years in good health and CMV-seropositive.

This CDR3 reads CASSPRGGETEQYF. The CDR3 bases are TGTGCCAGCAGTCCCCGAGGGGGAGAGACCGAGCAGTACTTC. The chain is built from TRBV6-6 and TRBJ2-7, with D possibly being TRBD1 (6 bases). This CDR3 contains 14 residues. V gave up 5 bases and J gave up 6 bases, with 17 bases separating them. Germline CDR1 is MNHNY and CDR2 is SVGAGI (reference sequence).

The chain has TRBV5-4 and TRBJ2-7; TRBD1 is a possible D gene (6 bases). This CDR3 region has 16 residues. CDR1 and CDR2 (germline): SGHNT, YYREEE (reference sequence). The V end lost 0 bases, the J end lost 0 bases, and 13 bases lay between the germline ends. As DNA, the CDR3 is TGTGCCAGCAGCTTGGGTGCAGGGGCCAGCTCCTACGAGCAGTACTTC. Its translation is CASSLGAGASSYEQYF.

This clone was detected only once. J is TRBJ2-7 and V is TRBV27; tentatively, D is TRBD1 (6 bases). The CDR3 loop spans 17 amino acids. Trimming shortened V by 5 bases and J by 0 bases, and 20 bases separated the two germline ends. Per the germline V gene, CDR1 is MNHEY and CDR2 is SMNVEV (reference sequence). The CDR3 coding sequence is TGTGCCAGCAGTCCCAACTTTAACAGGGTCAGCTCCTACGAGCAGTACTTC. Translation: CASSPNFNRVSSYEQYF.

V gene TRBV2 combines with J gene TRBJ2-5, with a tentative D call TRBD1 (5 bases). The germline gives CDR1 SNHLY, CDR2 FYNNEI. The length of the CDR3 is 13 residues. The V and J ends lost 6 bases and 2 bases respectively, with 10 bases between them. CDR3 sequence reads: CASRRQPQETQYF. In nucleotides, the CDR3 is TGTGCCAGCAGAAGACAGCCACAAGAGACCCAGTACTTC.

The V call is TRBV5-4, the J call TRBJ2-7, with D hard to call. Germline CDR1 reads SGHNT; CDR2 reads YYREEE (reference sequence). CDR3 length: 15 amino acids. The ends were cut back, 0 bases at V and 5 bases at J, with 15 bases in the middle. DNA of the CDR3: TGTGCCAGCAGCTTGGCGTTCGCGCAGGCCCACGAGCAGTACTTC. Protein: CASSLAFAQAHEQYF. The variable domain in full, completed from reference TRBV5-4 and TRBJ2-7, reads ETGVTQSPTHLIKTRGQQVTLRCSSQSGHNTVSWYQQALGQGPQFIFQYYREEENGRGNFPPRFSGLQFPNYSSELNVNALELDDSALYLCASSLAFAQAHEQYFGPGTRLTVT.

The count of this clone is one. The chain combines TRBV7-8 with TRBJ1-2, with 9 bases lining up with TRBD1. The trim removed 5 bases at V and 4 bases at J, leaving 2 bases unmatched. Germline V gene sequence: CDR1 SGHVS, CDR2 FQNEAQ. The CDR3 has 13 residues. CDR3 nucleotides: TGTGCCAGCAGCCTGACAGGGGGCTATGGCTACACCTTC. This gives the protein CASSLTGGYGYTF.

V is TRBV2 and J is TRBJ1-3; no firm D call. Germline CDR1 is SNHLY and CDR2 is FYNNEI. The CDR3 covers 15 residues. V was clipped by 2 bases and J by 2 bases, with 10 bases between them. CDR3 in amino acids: CASSERRVTGNTIYF. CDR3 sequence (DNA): TGTGCCAGCAGTGAAAGGAGGGTGACTGGAAACACCATATATTTT. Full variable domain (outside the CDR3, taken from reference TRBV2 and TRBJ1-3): EPEVTQTPSHQVTQMGQEVILRCVPISNHLYFYWYRQILGQKVEFLVSFYNNEISEKSEIFDDQFSVERPDGSNFTLKIRSTKLEDSAMYFCASSERRVTGNTIYFGEGSWLTVV.

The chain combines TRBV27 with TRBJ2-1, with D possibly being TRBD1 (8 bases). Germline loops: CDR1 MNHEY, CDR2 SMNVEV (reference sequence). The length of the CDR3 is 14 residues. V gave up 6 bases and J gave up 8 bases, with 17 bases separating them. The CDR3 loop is CASRYRGGFDEQFF. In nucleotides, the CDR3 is TGTGCCAGCAGGTACAGGGGGGGGTTCGATGAGCAGTTCTTC.

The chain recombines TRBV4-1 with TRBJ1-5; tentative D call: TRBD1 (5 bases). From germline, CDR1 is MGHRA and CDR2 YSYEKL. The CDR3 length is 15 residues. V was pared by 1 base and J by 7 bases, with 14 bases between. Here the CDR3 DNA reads TGCGCCAGCAGCCAAGTTTCAGGGAATCTACAGCCCCAGCATTTT. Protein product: CASSQVSGNLQPQHF.

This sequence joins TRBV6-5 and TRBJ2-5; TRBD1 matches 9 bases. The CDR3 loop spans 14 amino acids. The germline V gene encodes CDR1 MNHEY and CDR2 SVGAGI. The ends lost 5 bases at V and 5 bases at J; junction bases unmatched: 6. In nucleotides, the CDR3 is TGTGCCAGCAGTGAACAGGGGGCGGGGGAGACCCAGTACTTC. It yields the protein CASSEQGAGETQYF.

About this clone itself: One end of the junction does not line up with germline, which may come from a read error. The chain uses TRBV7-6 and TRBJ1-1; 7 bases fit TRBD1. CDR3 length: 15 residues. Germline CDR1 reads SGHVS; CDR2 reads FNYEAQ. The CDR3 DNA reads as TGTGCCGGCAGCTTGATGACAGGGACGGAGACTGAAGCTTTCTTT. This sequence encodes CAGSLMTGTETEAFF.

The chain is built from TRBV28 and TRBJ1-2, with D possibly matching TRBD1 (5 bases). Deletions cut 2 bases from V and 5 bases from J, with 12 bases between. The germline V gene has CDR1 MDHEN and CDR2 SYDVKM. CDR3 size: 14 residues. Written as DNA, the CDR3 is TGTGCCAGCAGTTTAAAGGCAGGGCTTTATGGCTACACCTTC. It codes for CASSLKAGLYGYTF.

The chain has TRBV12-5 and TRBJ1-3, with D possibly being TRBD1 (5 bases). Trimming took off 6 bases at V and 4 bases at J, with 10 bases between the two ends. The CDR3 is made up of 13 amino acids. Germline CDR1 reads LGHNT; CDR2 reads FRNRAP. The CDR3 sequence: CASGQGWGNTIYF. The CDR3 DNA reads TGTGCTAGTGGCCAGGGATGGGGAAACACCATATATTTT. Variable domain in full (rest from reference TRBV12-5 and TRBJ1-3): DARVTQTPRHKVTEMGQEVTMRCQPILGHNTVFWYRQTMMQGLELLAYFRNRAPLDDSGMPKDRFSAEMPDATLATLKIQPSEPRDSAVYFCASGQGWGNTIYFGEGSWLTVV.

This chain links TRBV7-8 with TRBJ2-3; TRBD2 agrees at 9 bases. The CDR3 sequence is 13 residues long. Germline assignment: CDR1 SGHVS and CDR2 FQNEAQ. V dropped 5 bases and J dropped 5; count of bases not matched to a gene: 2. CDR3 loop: CASSAGGQDTQYF. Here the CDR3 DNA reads TGTGCCAGCAGCGCGGGGGGGCAAGATACGCAGTATTTT. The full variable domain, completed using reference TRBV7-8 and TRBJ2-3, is GAGVSQSPRYKVAKRGQDVALRCDPISGHVSLFWYQQALGQGPEFLTYFQNEAQLDKSGLPSDRFFAERPEGSVSTLKIQRTQQEDSAVYLCASSAGGQDTQYFGPGTRLTVL.

This CDR3 reads CASSSGPTAYEQYF. The CDR3, as DNA: TGTGCCAGCTCATCGGGTCCTACTGCCTACGAGCAGTACTTC. This chain connects TRBV18 to TRBJ2-7; D remains ambiguous. With 5 bases removed from V and 2 bases from J, the gap between germline ends came to 13 bases. The CDR3 loop spans 14 amino acids. Germline V gene sequence: CDR1 KGHSH, CDR2 LQKENI.

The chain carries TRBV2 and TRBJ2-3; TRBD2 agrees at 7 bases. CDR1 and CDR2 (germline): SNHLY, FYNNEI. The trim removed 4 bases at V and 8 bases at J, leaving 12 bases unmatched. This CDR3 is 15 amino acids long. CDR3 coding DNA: TGTGCCAGCAGTGGAGGCGGGGGTGGGGAGGGTACGCAGTATTTT. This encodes CASSGGGGGEGTQYF.

This CDR3 is CASSRGSDTQYF. Written as DNA, the CDR3 is TGTGCCAGCAGCCGCGGGTCCGATACGCAGTATTTT. The rearrangement joins TRBV14 to TRBJ2-3, with a possible D match to TRBD2 (5 bases). V was shortened by 4 bases and J by 6 bases, with 8 bases between the two germline ends. This CDR3 has 12 amino acids. The V gene's germline CDR1 is SGHDN and CDR2 FVKESK.

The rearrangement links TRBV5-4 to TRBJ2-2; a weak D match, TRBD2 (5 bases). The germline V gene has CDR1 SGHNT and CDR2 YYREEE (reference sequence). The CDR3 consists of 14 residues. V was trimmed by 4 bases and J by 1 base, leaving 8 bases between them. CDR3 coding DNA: TGTGCCAGCAGCATTAGCGAGAACACCGGGGAGCTGTTTTTT. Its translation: CASSISENTGELFF.

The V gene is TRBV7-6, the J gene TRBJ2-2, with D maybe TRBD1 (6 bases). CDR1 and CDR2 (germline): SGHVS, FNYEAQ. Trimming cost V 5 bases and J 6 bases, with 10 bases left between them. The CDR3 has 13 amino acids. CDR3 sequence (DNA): TGTGCCAGCAGCCAAAACAGGGCCGGGGAGCTGTTTTTT. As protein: CASSQNRAGELFF.

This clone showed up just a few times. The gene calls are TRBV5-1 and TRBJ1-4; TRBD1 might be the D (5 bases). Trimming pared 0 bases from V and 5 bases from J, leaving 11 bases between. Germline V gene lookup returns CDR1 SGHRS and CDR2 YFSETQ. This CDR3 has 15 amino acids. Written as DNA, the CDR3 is TGCGCCAGCAGCTTGGGGGCAGGGCCAAATGAAAAACTGTTTTTT. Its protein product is CASSLGAGPNEKLFF.

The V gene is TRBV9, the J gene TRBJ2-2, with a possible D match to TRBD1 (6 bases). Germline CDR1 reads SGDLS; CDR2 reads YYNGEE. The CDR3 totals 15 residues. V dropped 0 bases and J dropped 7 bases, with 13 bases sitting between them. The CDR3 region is CASSVAPQGNGELFF. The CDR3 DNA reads TGTGCCAGCAGCGTAGCCCCACAGGGAAACGGGGAGCTGTTTTTT. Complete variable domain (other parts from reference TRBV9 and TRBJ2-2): DSGVTQTPKHLITATGQRVTLRCSPRSGDLSVYWYQQSLDQGLQFLIQYYNGEERAKGNILERFSAQQFPDLHSELNLSSLELGDSALYFCASSVAPQGNGELFFGEGSRLTVL.

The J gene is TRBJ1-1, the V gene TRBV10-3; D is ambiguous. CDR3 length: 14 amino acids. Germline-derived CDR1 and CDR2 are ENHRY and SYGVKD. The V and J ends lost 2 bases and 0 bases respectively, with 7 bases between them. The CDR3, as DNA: TGTGCCATCAGTGAGGTACAGATGAACACTGAAGCTTTCTTT. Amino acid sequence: CAISEVQMNTEAFF.

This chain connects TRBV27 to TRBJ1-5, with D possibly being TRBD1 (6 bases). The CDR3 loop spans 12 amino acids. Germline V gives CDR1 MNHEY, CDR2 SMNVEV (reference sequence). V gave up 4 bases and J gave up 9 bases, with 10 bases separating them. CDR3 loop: CASSYTRGPQHF. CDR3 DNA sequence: TGTGCCAGCAGTTACACCAGGGGGCCCCAGCATTTT.

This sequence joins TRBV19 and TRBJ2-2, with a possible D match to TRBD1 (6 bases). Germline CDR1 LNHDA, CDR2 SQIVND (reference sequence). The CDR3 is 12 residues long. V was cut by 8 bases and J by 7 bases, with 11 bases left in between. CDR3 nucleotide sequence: TGTGCCAGTCTACAGGGAATCGGGGAGCTGTTTTTT. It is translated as CASLQGIGELFF.

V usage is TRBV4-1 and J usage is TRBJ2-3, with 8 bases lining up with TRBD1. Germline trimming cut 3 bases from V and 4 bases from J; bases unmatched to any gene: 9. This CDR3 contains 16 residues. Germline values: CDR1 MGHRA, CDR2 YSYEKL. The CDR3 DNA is TGCGCCAGCAGCCAGGGACAGGTGAGACCCGCAGATACGCAGTATTTT. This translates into CASSQGQVRPADTQYF.